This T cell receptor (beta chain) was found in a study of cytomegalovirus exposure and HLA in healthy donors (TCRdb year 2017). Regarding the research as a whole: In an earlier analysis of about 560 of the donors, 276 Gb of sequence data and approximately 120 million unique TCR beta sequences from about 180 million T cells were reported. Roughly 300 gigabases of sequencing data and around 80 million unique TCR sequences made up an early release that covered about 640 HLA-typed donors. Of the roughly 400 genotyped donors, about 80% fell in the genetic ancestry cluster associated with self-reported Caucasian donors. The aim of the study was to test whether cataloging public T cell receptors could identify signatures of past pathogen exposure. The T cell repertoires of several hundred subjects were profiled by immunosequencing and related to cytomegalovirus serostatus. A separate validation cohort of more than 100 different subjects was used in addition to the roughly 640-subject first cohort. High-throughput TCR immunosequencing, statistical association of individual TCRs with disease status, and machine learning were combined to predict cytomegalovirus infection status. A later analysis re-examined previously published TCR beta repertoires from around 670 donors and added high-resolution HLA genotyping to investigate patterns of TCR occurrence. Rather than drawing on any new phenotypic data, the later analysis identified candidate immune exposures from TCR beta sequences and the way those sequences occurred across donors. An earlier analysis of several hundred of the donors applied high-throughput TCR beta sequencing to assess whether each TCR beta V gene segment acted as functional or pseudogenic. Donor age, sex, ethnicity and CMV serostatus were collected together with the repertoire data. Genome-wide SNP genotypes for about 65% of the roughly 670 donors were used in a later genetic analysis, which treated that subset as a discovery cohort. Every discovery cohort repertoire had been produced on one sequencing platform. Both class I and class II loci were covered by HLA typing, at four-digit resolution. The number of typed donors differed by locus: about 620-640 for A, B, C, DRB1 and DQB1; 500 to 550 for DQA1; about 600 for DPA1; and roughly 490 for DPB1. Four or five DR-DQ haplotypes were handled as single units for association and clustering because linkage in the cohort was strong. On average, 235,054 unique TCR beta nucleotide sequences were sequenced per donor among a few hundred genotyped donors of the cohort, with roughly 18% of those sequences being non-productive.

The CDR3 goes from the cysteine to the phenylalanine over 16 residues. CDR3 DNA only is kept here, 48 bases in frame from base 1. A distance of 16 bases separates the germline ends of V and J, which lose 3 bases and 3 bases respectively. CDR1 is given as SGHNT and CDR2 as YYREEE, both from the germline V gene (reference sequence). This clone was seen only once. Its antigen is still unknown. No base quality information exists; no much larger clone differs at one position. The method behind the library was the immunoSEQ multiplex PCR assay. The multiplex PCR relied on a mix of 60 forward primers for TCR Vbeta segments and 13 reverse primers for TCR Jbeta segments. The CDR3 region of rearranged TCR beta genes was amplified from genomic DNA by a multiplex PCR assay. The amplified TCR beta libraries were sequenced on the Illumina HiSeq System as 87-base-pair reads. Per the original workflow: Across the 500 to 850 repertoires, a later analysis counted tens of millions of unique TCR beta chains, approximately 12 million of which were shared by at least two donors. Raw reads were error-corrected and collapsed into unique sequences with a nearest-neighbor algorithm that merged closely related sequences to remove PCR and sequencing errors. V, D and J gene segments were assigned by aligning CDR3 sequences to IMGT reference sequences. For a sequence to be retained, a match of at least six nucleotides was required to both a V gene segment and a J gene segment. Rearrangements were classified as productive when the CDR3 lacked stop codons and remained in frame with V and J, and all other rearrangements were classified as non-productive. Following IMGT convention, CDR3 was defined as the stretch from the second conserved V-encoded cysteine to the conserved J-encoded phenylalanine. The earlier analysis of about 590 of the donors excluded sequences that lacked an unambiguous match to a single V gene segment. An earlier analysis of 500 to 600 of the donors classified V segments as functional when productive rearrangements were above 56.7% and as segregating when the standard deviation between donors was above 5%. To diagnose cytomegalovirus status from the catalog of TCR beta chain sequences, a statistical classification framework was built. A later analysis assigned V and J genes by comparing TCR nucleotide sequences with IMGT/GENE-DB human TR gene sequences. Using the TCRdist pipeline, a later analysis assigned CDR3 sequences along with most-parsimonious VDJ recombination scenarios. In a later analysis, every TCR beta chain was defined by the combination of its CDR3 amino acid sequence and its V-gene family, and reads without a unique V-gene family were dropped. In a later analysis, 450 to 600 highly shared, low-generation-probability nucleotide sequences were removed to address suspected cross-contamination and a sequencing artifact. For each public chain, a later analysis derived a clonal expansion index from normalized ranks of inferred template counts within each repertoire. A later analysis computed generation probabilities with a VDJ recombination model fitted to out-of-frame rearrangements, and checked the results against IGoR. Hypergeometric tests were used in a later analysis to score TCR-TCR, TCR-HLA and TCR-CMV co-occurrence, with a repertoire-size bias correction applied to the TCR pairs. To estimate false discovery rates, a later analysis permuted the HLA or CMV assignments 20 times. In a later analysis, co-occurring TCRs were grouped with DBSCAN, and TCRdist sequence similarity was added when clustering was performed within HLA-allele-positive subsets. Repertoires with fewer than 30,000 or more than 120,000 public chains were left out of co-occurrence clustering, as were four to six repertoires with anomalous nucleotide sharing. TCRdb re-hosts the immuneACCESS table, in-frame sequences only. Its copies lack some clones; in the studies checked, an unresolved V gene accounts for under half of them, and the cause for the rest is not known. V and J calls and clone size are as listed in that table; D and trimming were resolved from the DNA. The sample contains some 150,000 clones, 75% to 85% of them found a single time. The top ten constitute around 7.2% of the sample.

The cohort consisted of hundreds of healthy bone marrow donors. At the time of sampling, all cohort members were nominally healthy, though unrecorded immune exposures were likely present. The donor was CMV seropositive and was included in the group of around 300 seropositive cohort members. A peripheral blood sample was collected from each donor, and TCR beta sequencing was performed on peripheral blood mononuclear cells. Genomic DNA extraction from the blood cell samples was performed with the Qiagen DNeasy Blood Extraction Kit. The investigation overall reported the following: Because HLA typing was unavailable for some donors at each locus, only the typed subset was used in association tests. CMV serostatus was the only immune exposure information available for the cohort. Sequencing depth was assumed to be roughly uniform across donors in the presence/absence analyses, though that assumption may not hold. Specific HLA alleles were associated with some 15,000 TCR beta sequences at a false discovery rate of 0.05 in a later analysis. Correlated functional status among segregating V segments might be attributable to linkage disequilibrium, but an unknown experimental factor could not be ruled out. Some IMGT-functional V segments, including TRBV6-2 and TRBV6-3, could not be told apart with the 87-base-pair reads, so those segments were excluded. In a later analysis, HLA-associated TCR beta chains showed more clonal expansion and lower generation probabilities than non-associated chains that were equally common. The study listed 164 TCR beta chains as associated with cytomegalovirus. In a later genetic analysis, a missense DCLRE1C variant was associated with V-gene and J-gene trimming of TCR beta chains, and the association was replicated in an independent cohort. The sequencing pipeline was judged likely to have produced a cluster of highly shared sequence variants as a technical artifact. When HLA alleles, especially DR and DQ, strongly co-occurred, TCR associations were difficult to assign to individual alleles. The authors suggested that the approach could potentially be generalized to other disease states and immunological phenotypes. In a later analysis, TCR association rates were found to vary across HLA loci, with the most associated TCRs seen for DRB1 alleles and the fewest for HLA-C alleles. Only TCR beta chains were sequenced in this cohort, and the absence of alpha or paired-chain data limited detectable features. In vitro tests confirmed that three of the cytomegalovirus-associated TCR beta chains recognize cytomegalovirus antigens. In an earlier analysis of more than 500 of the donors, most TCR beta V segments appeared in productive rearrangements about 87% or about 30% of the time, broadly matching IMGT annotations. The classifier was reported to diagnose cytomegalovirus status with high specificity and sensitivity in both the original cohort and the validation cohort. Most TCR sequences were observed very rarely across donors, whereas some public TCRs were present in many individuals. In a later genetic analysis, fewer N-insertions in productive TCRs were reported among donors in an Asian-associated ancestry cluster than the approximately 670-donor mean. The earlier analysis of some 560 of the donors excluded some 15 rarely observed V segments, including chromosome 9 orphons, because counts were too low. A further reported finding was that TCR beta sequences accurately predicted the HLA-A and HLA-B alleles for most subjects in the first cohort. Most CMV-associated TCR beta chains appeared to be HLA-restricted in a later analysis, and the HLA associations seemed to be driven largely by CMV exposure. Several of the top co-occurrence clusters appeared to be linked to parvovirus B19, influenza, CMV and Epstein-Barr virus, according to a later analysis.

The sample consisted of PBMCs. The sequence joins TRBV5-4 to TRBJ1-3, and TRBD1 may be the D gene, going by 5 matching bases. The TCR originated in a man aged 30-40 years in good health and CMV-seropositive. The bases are TGTGCCAGCAGCTATTCGGGGGTCTTCGGTGGAAACACCATATATTTT. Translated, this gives CASSYSGVFGGNTIYF.